This T cell receptor beta chain was found in a study of T cells in Graves' hyperthyroidism and ophthalmopathy. Overall study context: Peripheral blood was taken when the disease was first diagnosed, before any treatment began. Points from the study as a whole: Ophthalmopathy cases were set apart from stable hyperthyroidism by a 13 V-J model. Ophthalmopathy prediction by the model preceded onset by a median approximately 5.9 months.

In this sample, this clonotype turned up many times. The target antigen is unknown. RNA transcripts provided the source from which TCR beta CDR3 regions were amplified. HTBI primers drove first-round RT-PCR of the TCR CDR3. Using its own MiXCR run on the multiplex PCR reads, TCRdb lists one record per CDR3 protein. The sample has some 270,000 distinct CDR3 sequences; roughly an eighth are singletons. V trimming: 0 bases; J trimming: 12 bases; junction bases outside the gene matches: 4. This CDR3 spans 13 amino acids. Germline CDR1 LGHDT, CDR2 YNNKEL (reference sequence). The sequence was obtained from a woman between 35 and 50 years old with Graves' hyperthyroidism. Sequencing used blood. The genes are TRBV3-1 and TRBJ2-1; 8 nucleotides match TRBD2. CDR3 residues: CASSQELAAWQFF. The CDR3 coding sequence is TGTGCCAGCAGCCAAGAACTAGCGGCTTGGCAGTTCTTC.